These 13 T cell receptor beta chains originate from one sample sequenced in a study of blood T cell repertoires in COVID-19. Libraries were prepared by immunoSEQ multiplex PCR; TCRdb keeps only in-frame clonotypes and omits some of them. Of tens of thousands of clones in the sample, 80% to 85% were seen once. The sample consisted of peripheral blood. Receptor source: a woman of 80 years or more with acute or convalescent COVID-19.

This clone was detected only a few times. DNA of the CDR3: TGTGCCAGCAGACGGGTCCAAGAGACCCAGTACTTC. Residues: CASRRVQETQYF. This chain links TRBV3-1 (or the pseudogene TRBV3-2) with TRBJ2-5; D uncertain. V was shortened by 6 bases and J by 1 base, with 6 bases between the two germline ends. The CDR3 contains 12 residues. The germline gives CDR1 LGHDT, CDR2 YNNKEL (reference sequence).

The rearrangement links TRBV24-1 to TRBJ2-3; TRBD1 aligns across 7 bases. This CDR3 is 14 amino acids long. The V gene's germline CDR1 is KGHDR and CDR2 SFDVKD. The J segment lost 5 bases and the V segment lost 3 bases, leaving 4 bases of the junction unmatched. The CDR3 reads CATSDEGAGDTQYF. The CDR3 DNA reads TGTGCCACCAGTGATGAGGGGGCTGGAGATACGCAGTATTTT.

The V and J genes are TRBV19 and TRBJ1-1, with 10 bases identical to TRBD1. CDR1 is LNHDA and CDR2 is SQIVND in the germline V gene (reference sequence). This CDR3 is 16 amino acids long. The V and J ends lost 5 bases and 0 bases, in that order; junction bases with no gene match: 6. The CDR3 coding sequence is TGTGCCAGTAGTCTCGGACAGGGGGGATTGAACACTGAAGCTTTCTTT. It is translated as CASSLGQGGLNTEAFF. The variable domain in full, with the rest retrieved from reference TRBV19 and TRBJ1-1, is DGGITQSPKYLFRKEGQNVTLSCEQNLNHDAMYWYRQDPGQGLRLIYYSQIVNDFQKGDIAEGYSVSREKKESFPLTVTSAQKNPTAFYLCASSLGQGGLNTEAFFGQGTRLTVV.

This chain links TRBV5-1 with TRBJ2-1, with 13 bases matching TRBD2. This CDR3 spans 15 amino acids. V shed 4 bases, J shed 7 bases, and the junction held 5 bases outside the gene matches. CDR1 and CDR2 from the germline V gene are SGHRS and YFSETQ. CDR3: CASSPLAGGKNEQFF. DNA of the CDR3: TGCGCCAGCAGCCCACTAGCGGGGGGGAAAAATGAGCAGTTCTTC.

CDR3 residues: CASSLRGSTEAFF. In DNA, the CDR3 is TGTGCCAGCAGTTTACGAGGGTCCACTGAAGCTTTCTTT. J is TRBJ1-1 and V is TRBV12-3 or TRBV12-4; no reliable D call. This CDR3 region has 13 residues. The V gene lost 2 bases and the J gene lost 4 bases, with 8 bases spanning the gap.

V usage is TRBV13 and J usage is TRBJ2-7, with TRBD2 matching over 10 bases. Per germline, CDR1 PRHDT and CDR2 FYEKMQ (reference sequence). Germline trimming cut 4 bases from V and 2 bases from J; bases unmatched to any gene: 5. The CDR3 runs to 15 residues. CDR3 DNA: TGTGCCAGCAGCTCCACGGGACTAGCGCCCTACGAGCAGTACTTC. Encoded protein: CASSSTGLAPYEQYF. The full variable domain, with the rest looked up from reference TRBV13 and TRBJ2-7, is AAGVIQSPRHLIKEKRETATLKCYPIPRHDTVYWYQQGPGQDPQFLISFYEKMQSDKGSIPDRFSAQQFSDYHSELNMSSLELGDSALYFCASSSTGLAPYEQYFGPGTRLTVT.

DNA of the CDR3: TGTGCCAGCAGCTTAAGATCTAGCGGGGCTAACACCGGGGAGCTGTTTTTT. It encodes CASSLRSSGANTGELFF. The J gene is TRBJ2-2, the V gene TRBV5-4; 9 positions match TRBD2. This CDR3 is built from 17 residues. V was clipped by 2 bases and J by 2 bases; unmatched bases: 7. Germline CDR1 SGHNT, CDR2 YYREEE (reference sequence). Looking up the rest from reference TRBV5-4 and TRBJ2-2 gives the full variable domain: ETGVTQSPTHLIKTRGQQVTLRCSSQSGHNTVSWYQQALGQGPQFIFQYYREEENGRGNFPPRFSGLQFPNYSSELNVNALELDDSALYLCASSLRSSGANTGELFFGEGSRLTVL.

The DNA of the CDR3 is TGTGCCAGCAGCGTACTGTCTAGGTCTCCAAAAACCTCATTTCTCCCCACAGATACGCAGTATTTT. Translating it yields CASSVLSRSPKTSFLPTDTQYF. V is TRBV9 and J is TRBJ2-3; D gene uncertain. Between the trimmed V and J ends, which lost 1 base and 2 bases, there was a span of 32 bases. This CDR3 has 22 amino acids. The V gene's germline CDR1 is SGDLS and CDR2 YYNGEE.

The chain combines TRBV7-9 with TRBJ2-5; D is unclear. V lost 5 bases, J lost 2 bases, and 6 bases lay in between. The CDR3 is made up of 12 amino acids. The germline gives CDR1 SEHNR, CDR2 FQNEAQ (reference sequence). In DNA, the CDR3 is TGTGCCAGCAGCCGGTTACAAGAGACCCAGTACTTC. Residues: CASSRLQETQYF. The variable domain in full, completed from reference TRBV7-9 and TRBJ2-5, reads DTGVSQNPRHKITKRGQNVTFRCDPISEHNRLYWYRQTLGQGPEFLTYFQNEAQLEKSRLLSDRFSAERPKGSFSTLEIQRTEQGDSAMYLCASSRLQETQYFGPGTRLLVL.

The J gene is TRBJ1-1, the V gene TRBV11-3; 7 bases fit TRBD1. The CDR3 sequence is 14 residues long. J gave up 6 bases and V 4 bases, and 8 bases lay outside the gene matches. Looked up from germline, CDR1 is SGHNT and CDR2 is YENEEA. CDR3 in amino acids: CASSYLRQGAEAFF. CDR3 bases: TGTGCCAGCAGCTACCTCCGACAGGGCGCTGAAGCTTTCTTT.

The V and J genes are TRBV5-1 and TRBJ2-2, with 8 bases matching TRBD1. J gave up 0 bases and V 0 bases, and 10 bases lay outside the gene matches. Per the germline V gene, CDR1 is SGHRS and CDR2 is YFSETQ. The CDR3 sequence is 19 residues long. The CDR3 DNA follows: TGCGCCAGCAGCTTGGTAGGCAGGGGGCAGCTATCGAACACCGGGGAGCTGTTTTTT. It encodes CASSLVGRGQLSNTGELFF.

This clone was observed a few times. This chain connects TRBV11-2 to TRBJ2-2, with 8 bases fitting TRBD1. The CDR3 sequence is 17 residues long. Looked up from germline, CDR1 is SGHAT and CDR2 is FQNNGV. The V and J ends lost 1 base and 6 bases, in that order; junction bases with no gene match: 10. The CDR3 loop is CASSLGQGRLGAGELFF. For the CDR3, the DNA is TGTGCCAGCAGCTTAGGACAGGGGAGGTTGGGCGCCGGGGAGCTGTTTTTT.

The chain uses TRBV30 and TRBJ2-7; D might be TRBD1 (5 bases). Trimming left V 3 bases short and J 3 bases short, with 12 bases between. CDR3 length equals 13 residues. The germline V gene has CDR1 GTSNPN and CDR2 SVGIG (reference sequence). CDR3 amino acids: CAWSQRQIYEQYF. The CDR3, as DNA: TGTGCCTGGAGCCAACGACAGATCTACGAGCAGTACTTC.